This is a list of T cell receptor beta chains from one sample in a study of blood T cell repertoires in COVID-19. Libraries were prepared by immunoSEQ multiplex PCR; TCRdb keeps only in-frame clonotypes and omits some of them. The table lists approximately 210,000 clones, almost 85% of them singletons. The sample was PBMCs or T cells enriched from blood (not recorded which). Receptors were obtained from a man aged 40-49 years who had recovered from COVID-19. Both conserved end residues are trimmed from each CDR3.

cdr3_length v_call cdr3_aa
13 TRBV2 ASSGERGGTDTQY
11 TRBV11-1 ASSANQRTEAF
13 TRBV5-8 ASSLENLQNSPLH
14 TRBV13 ASREAGGRYNSPLH
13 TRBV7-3 ASSPTETLVYGYT
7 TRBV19 VKPYEQY
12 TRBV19 ASRNLAGADTQY
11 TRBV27 ASSLYWGAEAF
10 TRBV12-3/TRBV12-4 ASSTYREGYT
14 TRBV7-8 ASSTQTGIAGNTIY
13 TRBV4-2 ASSQVGHQDTEAF
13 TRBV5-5 ASTSTGTANSPLH